The rows below give T cell receptor beta chains drawn from one sample of a study of T cell responses to AZD1222 COVID-19 vaccine. The protocol was immunoSEQ multiplex PCR, while the TCRdb copy is restricted to in-frame clones and leaves out a portion. The table records over 75,000 clones, approximately 88% of them present only once. Sequences were derived from peripheral blood, sampled 28 days after the second AZD1222 dose. These TCRs come from an adult who received the AZD1222 COVID-19 vaccine. The CDR3 runs from the conserved cysteine through the conserved F or W. The order of the fields is clone size, J gene, D gene, V gene, CDR3 protein, CDR3 DNA. A D gene is named only where the DNA matches it firmly. Some rows have no size entry. The others give once, few or many, or a class for an expanded clone.

.	TRBJ2-7	TRBD1	TRBV13	CASSPPGQELYEQYF	TGTGCCAGCAGCCCGCCGGGACAGGAACTCTACGAGCAGTACTTC
.	TRBJ1-2	TRBD1	TRBV27	CASSLAPTSGGNYGYTF	TGTGCCAGCAGTCTAGCCCCAACGTCAGGGGGAAACTATGGCTACACCTTC
.	TRBJ2-5	TRBD2	TRBV24-1	CATSDWRDESGGKQETQYF	TGTGCCACCAGTGATTGGCGGGACGAGAGCGGGGGGAAACAAGAGACCCAGTACTTC
.	TRBJ2-1	.	TRBV5-4	CASSRGAGYNEQFF	TGTGCCAGCAGCCGGGGAGCTGGTTACAATGAGCAGTTCTTC
.	TRBJ2-1	.	TRBV3-1/TRBV3-2	CASSQDLQKYNEQFF	TGTGCCAGCAGCCAAGATTTGCAGAAATACAATGAGCAGTTCTTC
.	TRBJ2-5	.	TRBV5-1	CASSLEGGETQYF	TGCGCCAGCAGCTTGGAGGGAGGAGAGACCCAGTACTTC
.	TRBJ1-1	.	TRBV13	CASSLGTEAFF	TGTGCCAGCAGCTTAGGCACTGAAGCTTTCTTT
.	TRBJ2-5	.	TRBV2	CADGQILQETQYF	TGTGCCGACGGACAGATTTTACAAGAGACCCAGTACTTC
.	TRBJ1-1	TRBD1	TRBV18	CASSPGQGRMNTEAFF	TGTGCCAGCTCACCGGGACAGGGGAGAATGAACACTGAAGCTTTCTTT
.	TRBJ2-5	TRBD2	TRBV4-3	CASSQGSGGAQETQYF	TGCGCCAGCAGCCAGGGGAGCGGGGGGGCCCAAGAGACCCAGTACTTC
.	TRBJ1-3	.	TRBV7-9	CASSFRFSGNTIYF	TGTGCCAGCAGTTTTAGATTCTCTGGAAACACCATATATTTT
.	TRBJ1-1	.	TRBV4-1	CASSQDPPAMNTEAFF	TGCGCCAGCAGCCAAGATCCCCCGGCAATGAACACTGAAGCTTTCTTT
.	TRBJ2-2	TRBD1	TRBV18	CASSQIDRANTGELFF	TGTGCCAGCTCACAAATTGACAGGGCGAACACCGGGGAGCTGTTTTTT
once	TRBJ1-5	.	TRBV3-1/TRBV3-2	CASSQGIQANQPQHF	TGTGCCAGCAGCCAAGGAATTCAGGCAAATCAGCCCCAGCATTTT
.	TRBJ1-2	.	TRBV5-6	CATSPGDFGYGYTF	TGTGCCACTTCCCCTGGGGATTTCGGCTATGGCTACACCTTC
.	TRBJ2-5	TRBD2	TRBV6-2/TRBV6-3	CASSSGLAGGPIDRTQYF	TGTGCCAGCAGTTCGGGACTAGCGGGGGGGCCTATCGACAGGACCCAGTACTTC
.	TRBJ1-1	.	TRBV3-1/TRBV3-2	CASSRRGWGARREAFF	TGTGCCAGCAGTCGGAGGGGATGGGGCGCTCGGCGTGAAGCTTTCTTT
.	TRBJ1-4	.	TRBV30	CAWSKTRDVGESTNEKLFF	TGTGCCTGGAGTAAGACCCGGGACGTGGGGGAATCAACTAATGAAAAACTGTTTTTT
.	TRBJ2-6	.	TRBV6-5	CASSYSKFTGANVLTF	TGTGCCAGCAGTTACTCGAAGTTTACTGGGGCCAACGTCCTGACTTTC
.	TRBJ1-5	.	TRBV10-3	CAISERPSNQPQHF	TGTGCCATCAGTGAGCGGCCCAGCAATCAGCCCCAGCATTTT
.	TRBJ1-6	.	TRBV4-3	CASSQGGSNSPLHF	TGCGCCAGCAGCCAAGGTGGGAGTAATTCACCCCTCCACTTT
.	TRBJ2-5	.	TRBV7-3	CASSLTGGQETQYF	TGTGCCAGCAGCTTAACCGGGGGACAAGAGACCCAGTACTTC
.	TRBJ2-3	TRBD2	TRBV7-2	CASSSLLRGGGADTQYF	TGTGCCAGCAGCTCTCTCTTGCGGGGGGGCGGTGCAGATACGCAGTATTTT
.	TRBJ2-7	.	TRBV7-2	CASSSTSYEQYF	TGTGCCAGCAGCTCGACTAGCTACGAGCAGTACTTC
few	TRBJ1-2	TRBD1	TRBV14	CASSLGTGVTNYGYTF	TGTGCCAGCAGCCTCGGGACAGGGGTTACTAACTATGGCTACACCTTC
.	TRBJ2-1	.	TRBV7-2	CASSLNGGSSYNEQFF	TGTGCCAGCAGCCTAAACGGGGGAAGCTCCTACAATGAGCAGTTCTTC
.	TRBJ1-2	.	TRBV6-2/TRBV6-3	CASSSTPGYGYTF	TGTGCCAGCAGTTCGACCCCGGGGTATGGCTACACCTTC
.	TRBJ1-1	.	TRBV6-1	CASSEVFEAFF	TGTGCCAGCAGTGAGGTGTTTGAAGCTTTCTTT
.	TRBJ1-2	.	TRBV4-3	CASSQDRGPDGYTF	TGCGCCAGCAGCCAAGACAGAGGCCCCGATGGCTACACCTTC
once	TRBJ2-3	.	TRBV10-3	CAISINPGRQADTQYF	TGTGCCATCAGTATAAATCCTGGAAGACAGGCAGATACGCAGTATTTT
.	TRBJ1-6	.	TRBV27	CASSLSEDSPLHF	TGTGCCAGCAGTTTGTCTGAGGATTCACCCCTCCACTTT
.	TRBJ1-3	.	TRBV19	CASSPTATHLGNTIYF	TGTGCCAGTAGTCCCACAGCTACCCACCTTGGAAACACCATATATTTT
.	TRBJ2-3	.	TRBV29-1	CSDVQGGTDTQYF	TGCAGCGACGTACAGGGCGGCACAGATACGCAGTATTTT
.	TRBJ2-1	TRBD1	TRBV13	CASSTGTGNEQFF	TGTGCCAGCAGCACAGGGACAGGCAATGAGCAGTTCTTC
.	TRBJ2-2	.	TRBV6-5	CASSQTGNTGELFF	TGTGCCAGCAGCCAGACAGGGAACACCGGGGAGCTGTTTTTT
.	TRBJ2-5	TRBD1	TRBV9	CASSPGQGQETQYF	TGTGCCAGCAGCCCCGGACAGGGGCAAGAGACCCAGTACTTC
.	TRBJ1-4	TRBD1	TRBV5-1	CASSLAGTGGEKLFF	TGCGCCAGCAGCTTGGCCGGGACAGGGGGTGAAAAACTGTTTTTT
.	TRBJ1-3	.	TRBV18	CASSPTSQSPSGNTIYF	TGTGCCAGCTCACCAACTTCGCAGTCTCCCTCTGGAAACACCATATATTTT